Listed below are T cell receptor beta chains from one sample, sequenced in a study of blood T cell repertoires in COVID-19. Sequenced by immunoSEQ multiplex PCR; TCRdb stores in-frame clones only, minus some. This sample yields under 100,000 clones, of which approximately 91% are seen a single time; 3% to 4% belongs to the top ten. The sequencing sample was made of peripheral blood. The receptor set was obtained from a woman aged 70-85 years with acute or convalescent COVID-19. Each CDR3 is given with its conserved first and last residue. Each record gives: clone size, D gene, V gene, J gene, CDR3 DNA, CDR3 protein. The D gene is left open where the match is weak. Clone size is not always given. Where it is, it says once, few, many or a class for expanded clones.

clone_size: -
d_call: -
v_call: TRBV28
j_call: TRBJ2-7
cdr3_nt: TGTGCCAGCAAAAATCCCCTAGGACAGACCTACGAGCAGTACTTC
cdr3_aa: CASKNPLGQTYEQYF

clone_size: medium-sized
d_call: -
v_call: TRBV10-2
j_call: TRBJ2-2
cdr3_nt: TGCGCCAGCAGTGAGTCGTGGGCGCTTTACACCGGGGAGCTGTTTTTT
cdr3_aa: CASSESWALYTGELFF

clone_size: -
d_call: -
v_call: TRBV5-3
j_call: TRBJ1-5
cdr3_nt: TGTGCCAGAAGCTTGTATTGGGTAGGAGATCAGCCCCAGCATTTT
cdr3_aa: CARSLYWVGDQPQHF

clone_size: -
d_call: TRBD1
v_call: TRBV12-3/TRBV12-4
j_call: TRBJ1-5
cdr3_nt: TGTGCCAGCAGTCGACAGGGTTTTCAGCCCCAGCATTTT
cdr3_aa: CASSRQGFQPQHF

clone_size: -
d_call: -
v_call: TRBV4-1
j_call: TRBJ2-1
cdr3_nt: TGCGCCAGCAGCCAAGGTTTGATTAGGGGGGGCCGGTACAATGAGCAGTTCTTC
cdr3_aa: CASSQGLIRGGRYNEQFF

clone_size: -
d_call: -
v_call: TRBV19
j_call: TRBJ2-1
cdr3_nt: TGTGCCAGTAGCAAAGGGGGGGTGACCTCTTACAATGAGCAGTTCTTC
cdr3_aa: CASSKGGVTSYNEQFF

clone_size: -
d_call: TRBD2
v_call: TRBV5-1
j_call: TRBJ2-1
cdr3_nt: TGCGCCAGCAGCTTGGCCAGCGGGGGTTACAATGAGCAGTTCTTC
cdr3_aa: CASSLASGGYNEQFF

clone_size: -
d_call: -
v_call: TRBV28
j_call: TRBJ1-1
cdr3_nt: TGTGCCAGCAGTTTGGTCCAACGGGGGGCTGCTTTCTTT
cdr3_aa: CASSLVQRGAAFF

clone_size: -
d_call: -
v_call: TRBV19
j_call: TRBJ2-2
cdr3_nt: TGTGCCAGTAGTATACTCAGGGGCGGCGGGGAGCTGTTTTTT
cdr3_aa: CASSILRGGGELFF

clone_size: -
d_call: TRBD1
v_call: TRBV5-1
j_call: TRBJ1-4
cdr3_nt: TGCGCCAGCAGCACCTCCGGGACAGAAAATGAAAAACTGTTTTTT
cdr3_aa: CASSTSGTENEKLFF

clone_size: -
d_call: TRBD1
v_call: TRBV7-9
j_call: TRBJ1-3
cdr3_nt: TGTGCCAGCAGCTTAACAGGGGCTGGAAACACCATATATTTT
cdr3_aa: CASSLTGAGNTIYF

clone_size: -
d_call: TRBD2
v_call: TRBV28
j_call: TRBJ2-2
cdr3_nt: TGTGCCAGCAGTTTTCTTAGCGGGAGGGGCGGCGGGGAGCTGTTTTTT
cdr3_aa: CASSFLSGRGGGELFF

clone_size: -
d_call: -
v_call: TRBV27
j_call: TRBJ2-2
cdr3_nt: TGTGCCAGGGCAGGGGCGAACACCGGGGAGCTGTTTTTT
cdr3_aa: CARAGANTGELFF

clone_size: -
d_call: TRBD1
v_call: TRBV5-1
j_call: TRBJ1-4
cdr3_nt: TGCGCCAGCAGCTTGGATCCGGGACAGGTTAATGAAAAACTGTTTTTT
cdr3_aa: CASSLDPGQVNEKLFF

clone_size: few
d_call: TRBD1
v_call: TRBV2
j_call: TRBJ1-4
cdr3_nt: TGTGCCAGCAGTGCCTACGGGACAGGGGGCTATTTTGGAAAACTGTTTTTT
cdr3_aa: CASSAYGTGGYFGKLFF

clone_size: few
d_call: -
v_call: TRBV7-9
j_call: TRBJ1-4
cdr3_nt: TGTGCCAGCAGCTCCCAGACGGGTGGTAATGAAAAACTGTTTTTT
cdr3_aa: CASSSQTGGNEKLFF

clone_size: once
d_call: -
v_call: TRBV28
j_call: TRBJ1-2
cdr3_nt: TGTGCCAGCTCGCGTTTAAGAGGGGGCTACACCTTC
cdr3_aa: CASSRLRGGYTF

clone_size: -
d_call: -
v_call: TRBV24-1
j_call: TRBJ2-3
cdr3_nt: TGTGCCACCAGTGAACATATCGACAGGACGCAGTATTTT
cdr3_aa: CATSEHIDRTQYF

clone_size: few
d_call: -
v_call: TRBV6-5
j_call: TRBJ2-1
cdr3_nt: TGTGCCAGCACCCTTAGGGGTGGTCGGAATGAGCAGTTCTTC
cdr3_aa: CASTLRGGRNEQFF

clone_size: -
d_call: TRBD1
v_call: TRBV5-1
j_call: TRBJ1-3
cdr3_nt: TGCGCCAGCAGCCTGGGACAGTCGCTATCCCCCCGAAACACCATATATTTT
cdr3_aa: CASSLGQSLSPRNTIYF

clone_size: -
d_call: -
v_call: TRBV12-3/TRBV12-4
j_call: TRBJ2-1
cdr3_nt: TGTGCCAGCAGTATAGGCGGCAATGAGCAGTTCTTC
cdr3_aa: CASSIGGNEQFF

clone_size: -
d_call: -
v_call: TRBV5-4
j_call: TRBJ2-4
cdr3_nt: TGTGCCAGCAGCTTTCCTGGAGCGCCTAACATTCAGTACTTC
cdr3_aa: CASSFPGAPNIQYF

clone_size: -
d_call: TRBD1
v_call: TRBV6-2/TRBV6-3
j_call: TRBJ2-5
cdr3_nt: TGTGCCAGCAGTTACCTAGACAGGGTGGGGGAGACCCAGTACTTC
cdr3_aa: CASSYLDRVGETQYF

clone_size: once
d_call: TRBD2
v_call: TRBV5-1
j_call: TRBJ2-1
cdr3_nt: TGCGCCAGCAGCAAGGAGACTAGCGGGGGCCCTACGGATGAGCAGTTCTTC
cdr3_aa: CASSKETSGGPTDEQFF

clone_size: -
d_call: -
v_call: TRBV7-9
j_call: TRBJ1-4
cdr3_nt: TGTGCCAGCAGCTCAGGTGCAACTAATGAAAAACTGTTTTTT
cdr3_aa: CASSSGATNEKLFF

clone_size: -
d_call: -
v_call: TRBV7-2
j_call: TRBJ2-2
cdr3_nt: TGTGCCCGGTTGGCGGGGCCGGGGTATACCGGGGAGCTGTTTTTT
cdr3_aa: CARLAGPGYTGELFF

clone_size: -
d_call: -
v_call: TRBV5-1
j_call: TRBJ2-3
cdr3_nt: TGCGCCAGCAGCTTAGGGTCGAGCGGTAGCACAGATACGCAGTATTTT
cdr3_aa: CASSLGSSGSTDTQYF

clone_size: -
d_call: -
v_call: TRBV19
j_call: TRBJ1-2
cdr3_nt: TGTGCCGGAAGGACAGCAGGGGAAACGCATGGCTACACCTTC
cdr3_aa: CAGRTAGETHGYTF

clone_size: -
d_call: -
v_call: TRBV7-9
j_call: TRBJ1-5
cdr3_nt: TGTGCCAGCAGCTCCGCCGGGAACAATCAGCCCCAGCATTTT
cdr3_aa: CASSSAGNNQPQHF

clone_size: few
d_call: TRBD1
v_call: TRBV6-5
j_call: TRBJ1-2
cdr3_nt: TGTGCCAGCAGTTACATAGGGACAGGGTTCTATGGCTACACCTTC
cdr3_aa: CASSYIGTGFYGYTF

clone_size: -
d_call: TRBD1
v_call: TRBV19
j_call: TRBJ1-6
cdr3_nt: TGTGCTACGGGACAGAGCTCCTATAATTCACCCCTCCACTTT
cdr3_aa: CATGQSSYNSPLHF

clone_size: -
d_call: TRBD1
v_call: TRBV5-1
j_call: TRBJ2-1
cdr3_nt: TGCGCCAGCAGCTTTAGAACAGGGGGAGGCAATGAGCAGTTCTTC
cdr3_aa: CASSFRTGGGNEQFF

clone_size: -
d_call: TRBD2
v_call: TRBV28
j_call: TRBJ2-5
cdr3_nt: TGTGCCAGCAGTTTAGCGGGGGGAGGGCAAGAGACCCAGTACTTC
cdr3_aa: CASSLAGGGQETQYF

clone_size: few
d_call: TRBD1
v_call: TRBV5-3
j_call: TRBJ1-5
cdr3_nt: TGTGCCAGAAGCGCCGGGACAGGGTACCAACTCAATCAGCCCCAGCATTTT
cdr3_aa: CARSAGTGYQLNQPQHF

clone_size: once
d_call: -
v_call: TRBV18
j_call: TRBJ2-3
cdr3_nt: TGTGCCAGCTCACCGGGGCCCGATCTCAGCACAGATACGCAGTATTTT
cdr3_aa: CASSPGPDLSTDTQYF

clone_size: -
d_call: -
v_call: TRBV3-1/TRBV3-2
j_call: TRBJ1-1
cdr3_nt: TGTGCCAGCACTTATGAGGCGAACACTGAAGCTTTCTTT
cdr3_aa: CASTYEANTEAFF